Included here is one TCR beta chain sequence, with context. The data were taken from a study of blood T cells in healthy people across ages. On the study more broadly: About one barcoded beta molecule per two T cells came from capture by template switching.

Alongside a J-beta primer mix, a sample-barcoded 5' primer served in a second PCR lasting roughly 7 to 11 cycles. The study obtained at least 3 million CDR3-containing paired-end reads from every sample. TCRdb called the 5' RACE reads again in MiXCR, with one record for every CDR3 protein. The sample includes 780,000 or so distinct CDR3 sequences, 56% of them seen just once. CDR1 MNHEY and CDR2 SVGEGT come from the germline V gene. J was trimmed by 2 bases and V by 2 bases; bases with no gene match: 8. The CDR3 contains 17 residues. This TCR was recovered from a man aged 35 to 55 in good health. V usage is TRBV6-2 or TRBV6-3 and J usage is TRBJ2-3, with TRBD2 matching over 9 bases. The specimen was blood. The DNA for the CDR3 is TGTGCCAGCAGTTACCCCCTTCAGCGGGGGGTCACAGATACGCAGTATTTT. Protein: CASSYPLQRGVTDTQYF.